The rows below give T cell receptor beta chains drawn from one sample of a study of CD8+CD57+ T cells in acquired aplastic anemia. In TCRdb, the reads were re-called with MiXCR into one record per CDR3 protein. The sample gives about 110,000 distinct CDR3 sequences, roughly 50% of which show up once; 25% to 35% is in the top ten. The sequenced material came from sorted CD4+, CD8+, or CD8+CD57+ T cells (not recorded which) from PBMCs. The receptors come from a human donor in good health, serving as a control. Both conserved end residues are part of each CDR3. The D gene is left open where the match is weak. For some rows the clone size is stated as once, few or many, or as a class when expanded; others skip it.

D: .; size: .; J: TRBJ2-7; V: TRBV7-9; CDR3: CASSAKYGVDEQYF; DNA: TGTGCCAGCAGCGCGAAATACGGGGTGGACGAGCAGTACTTC
D: .; size: .; J: TRBJ1-1; V: TRBV29-1; CDR3: CSVGDHTEAFF; DNA: TGCAGCGTCGGCGACCACACTGAAGCTTTCTTT
D: TRBD1; size: .; J: TRBJ1-5; V: TRBV19; CDR3: CASTGQGHQPQHF; DNA: TGTGCCAGTACCGGACAGGGTCATCAGCCCCAGCATTTT
D: .; size: .; J: TRBJ2-7; V: TRBV2; CDR3: CASTYYTYEQYF; DNA: TGTGCCAGCACATACTACACCTACGAGCAGTACTTC
D: TRBD1; size: many; J: TRBJ2-7; V: TRBV27; CDR3: CASSETGVTEQYF; DNA: TGTGCCAGCAGTGAAACAGGGGTGACCGAGCAGTACTTC
D: .; size: .; J: TRBJ1-3; V: TRBV11-2; CDR3: CASRGTGGNTIYF; DNA: TGTGCCAGCAGGGGTACAGGGGGAAACACCATATATTTT
D: .; size: many; J: TRBJ2-5; V: TRBV25-1; CDR3: CASSSTGRGETQYF; DNA: TGTGCCAGCAGTAGTACGGGGAGAGGGGAGACCCAGTACTTC
D: .; size: .; J: TRBJ2-7; V: TRBV2; CDR3: CASSVFQGSEQYF; DNA: TGTGCCAGCAGTGTTTTCCAGGGTTCCGAGCAGTACTTC
D: TRBD1; size: once; J: TRBJ1-2; V: TRBV7-9; CDR3: CASSVDREDGYTF; DNA: TGTGCCAGCAGCGTGGACAGGGAGGATGGCTACACCTTC
D: TRBD1; size: many; J: TRBJ2-7; V: TRBV6-2/TRBV6-3; CDR3: CASSYGEDRALYEQYF; DNA: TGTGCCAGCAGTTACGGGGAAGACAGGGCCCTCTACGAGCAGTACTTC
D: .; size: .; J: TRBJ2-4; V: TRBV27; CDR3: CASSLSETWGLAKNIQYF; DNA: TGTGCCAGCAGTTTATCGGAGACGTGGGGGCTAGCCAAAAACATTCAGTACTTC
D: .; size: .; J: TRBJ1-1; V: TRBV24-1; CDR3: CAAADPGTEAFF; DNA: TGTGCCGCCGCGGACCCAGGCACTGAAGCTTTCTTT
D: TRBD1; size: few; J: TRBJ1-4; V: TRBV6-2/TRBV6-3; CDR3: CASSYSLRRPGQLEKLFF; DNA: TGTGCCAGCAGTTACTCACTACGTCGTCCGGGACAGCTTGAAAAACTGTTTTTT
D: .; size: many; J: TRBJ2-3; V: TRBV24-1; CDR3: CATSDKQGWGDTQYF; DNA: TGTGCCACCAGTGATAAACAGGGTTGGGGAGATACGCAGTATTTT
D: .; size: few; J: TRBJ1-5; V: TRBV7-9; CDR3: CASSSGSQPQHF; DNA: TGTGCCAGCAGCTCTGGAAGTCAGCCCCAGCATTTT
D: .; size: .; J: TRBJ2-7; V: TRBV18; CDR3: CASSHPVGYEQYF; DNA: TGTGCCAGCTCACACCCAGTCGGCTACGAGCAGTACTTC
D: .; size: many; J: TRBJ1-3; V: TRBV7-6; CDR3: CASSLYKVPGNTIYF; DNA: TGTGCCAGCAGCTTATACAAGGTTCCTGGAAACACCATATATTTT
D: TRBD1; size: .; J: TRBJ1-4; V: TRBV15; CDR3: CATSGKGAQVEKLFF; DNA: TGTGCCACCAGCGGAAAGGGGGCGCAGGTTGAAAAACTGTTTTTT
D: .; size: .; J: TRBJ2-7; V: TRBV2; CDR3: CASSLTSAEQYF; DNA: TGTGCCAGCAGTTTAACTAGTGCCGAGCAGTACTTC
D: .; size: few; J: TRBJ2-7; V: TRBV4-3; CDR3: CASSQDTNYEQYF; DNA: TGCGCCAGCAGCCAAGACACCAATTACGAGCAGTACTTC
D: .; size: .; J: TRBJ1-2; V: TRBV15; CDR3: CATSSEPDSNYGYTF; DNA: TGTGCCACCAGCAGTGAGCCGGACAGCAACTATGGCTACACCTTC